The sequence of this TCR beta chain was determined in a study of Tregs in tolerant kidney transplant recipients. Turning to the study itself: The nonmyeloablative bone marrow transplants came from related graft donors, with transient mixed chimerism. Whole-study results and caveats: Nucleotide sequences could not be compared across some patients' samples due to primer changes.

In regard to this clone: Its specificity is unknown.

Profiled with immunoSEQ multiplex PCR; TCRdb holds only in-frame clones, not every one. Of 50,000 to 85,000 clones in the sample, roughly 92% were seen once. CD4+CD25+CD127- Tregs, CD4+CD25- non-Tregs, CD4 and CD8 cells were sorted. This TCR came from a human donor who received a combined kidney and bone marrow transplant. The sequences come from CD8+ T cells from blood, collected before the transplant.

In DNA, the CDR3 is TGTGCCAGCAGCACGGGACAGGGGAGGCCTGAAGCTTTCTTT. Protein sequence: CASSTGQGRPEAFF. The gene calls are TRBV13 and TRBJ1-1; 10 nucleotides line up with TRBD1. The trim removed 5 bases at V and 6 bases at J, leaving 6 bases unmatched. From germline, CDR1 is PRHDT and CDR2 FYEKMQ (reference sequence). CDR3 length: 14 residues.